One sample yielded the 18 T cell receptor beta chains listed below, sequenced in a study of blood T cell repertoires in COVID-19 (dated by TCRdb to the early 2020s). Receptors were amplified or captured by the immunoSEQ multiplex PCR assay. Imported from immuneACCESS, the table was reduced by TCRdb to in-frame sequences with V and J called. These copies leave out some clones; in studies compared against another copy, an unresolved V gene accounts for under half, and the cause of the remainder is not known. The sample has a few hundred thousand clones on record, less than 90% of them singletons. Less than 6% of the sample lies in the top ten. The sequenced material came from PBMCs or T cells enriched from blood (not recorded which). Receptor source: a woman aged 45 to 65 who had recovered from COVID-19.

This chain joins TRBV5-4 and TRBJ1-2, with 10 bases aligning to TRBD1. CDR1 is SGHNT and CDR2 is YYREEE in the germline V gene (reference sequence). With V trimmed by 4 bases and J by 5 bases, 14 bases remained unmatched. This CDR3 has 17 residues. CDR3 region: CASSPGLTQDRGYGYTF. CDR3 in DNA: TGTGCCAGCAGCCCGGGGCTCACCCAGGACAGGGGGTATGGCTACACCTTC.

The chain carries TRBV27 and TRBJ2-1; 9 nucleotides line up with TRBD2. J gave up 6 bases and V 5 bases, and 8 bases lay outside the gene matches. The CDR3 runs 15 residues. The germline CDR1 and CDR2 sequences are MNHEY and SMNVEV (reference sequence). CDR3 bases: TGTGCCAGCAGTCTGGGACTAGCCCTCGTCAATGAGCAGTTCTTC. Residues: CASSLGLALVNEQFF.

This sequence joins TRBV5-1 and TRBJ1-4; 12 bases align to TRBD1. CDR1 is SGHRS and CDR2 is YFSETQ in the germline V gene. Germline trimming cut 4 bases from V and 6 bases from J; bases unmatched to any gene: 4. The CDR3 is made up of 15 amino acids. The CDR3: CASSRGQGADEKLFF. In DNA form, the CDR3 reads TGCGCCAGCAGCAGGGGACAGGGGGCGGATGAAAAACTGTTTTTT. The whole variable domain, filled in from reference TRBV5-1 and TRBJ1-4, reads KAGVTQTPRYLIKTRGQQVTLSCSPISGHRSVSWYQQTPGQGLQFLFEYFSETQRNKGNFPGRFSGRQFSNSRSEMNVSTLELGDSALYLCASSRGQGADEKLFFGSGTQLSVL.

The CDR3 region is CASSLVGAGPDTQYF. The CDR3 coding sequence is TGTGCCAGCAGCTTGGTGGGTGCGGGGCCAGATACGCAGTATTTT. This chain uses TRBV5-4 with TRBJ2-3, with D possibly TRBD2 on 6 matching bases. The V end lost 0 bases, the J end lost 4 bases, and 12 bases lay between the germline ends. The CDR3 extends over 15 amino acids. CDR1 is SGHNT and CDR2 is YYREEE in the germline V gene (reference sequence).

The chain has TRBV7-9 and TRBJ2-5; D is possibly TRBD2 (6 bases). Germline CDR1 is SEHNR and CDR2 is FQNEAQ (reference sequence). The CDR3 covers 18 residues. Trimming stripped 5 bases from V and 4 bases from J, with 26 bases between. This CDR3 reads CASSIITLISGEGETQYF. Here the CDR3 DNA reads TGTGCCAGCAGCATTATTACATTAATATCGGGAGAAGGAGAGACCCAGTACTTC.

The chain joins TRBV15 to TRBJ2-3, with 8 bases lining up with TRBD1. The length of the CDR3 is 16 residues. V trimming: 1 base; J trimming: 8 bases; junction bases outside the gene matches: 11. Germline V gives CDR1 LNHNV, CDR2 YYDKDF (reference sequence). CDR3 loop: CATSRGSGTGLGTQYF. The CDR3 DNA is TGTGCCACCAGCAGAGGCTCCGGGACAGGATTAGGTACGCAGTATTTT.

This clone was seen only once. In nucleotides, the CDR3 is TGTGCCAGCAGCTTGGTCCAAGGAGGGGCTAGCTATGGCTACACCTTC. Its translation is CASSLVQGGASYGYTF. The chain links TRBV5-6 to TRBJ1-2; D possibly corresponds to TRBD1 (5 bases). Germline V gives CDR1 SGHDT, CDR2 YYEEEE. Deletions cut 0 bases from V and 4 bases from J, with 16 bases between. This CDR3 is 16 amino acids long.

The CDR3 reads CASSFWASGGALTTQYF. CDR3 sequence (DNA): TGTGCCAGCAGCTTCTGGGCCAGCGGGGGGGCACTCACCACGCAGTATTTT. The V gene is TRBV11-3, the J gene TRBJ2-3; 10 nucleotides agree with TRBD2. The germline V gene has CDR1 SGHNT and CDR2 YENEEA. The CDR3 totals 17 residues. J lost 9 bases, V lost 3 bases, and 15 bases had no gene match.

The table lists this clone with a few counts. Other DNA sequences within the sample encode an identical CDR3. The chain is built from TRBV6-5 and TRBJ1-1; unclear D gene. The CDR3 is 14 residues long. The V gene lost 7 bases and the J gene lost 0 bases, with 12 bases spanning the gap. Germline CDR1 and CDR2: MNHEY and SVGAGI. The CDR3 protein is CASIRTGLNTEAFF. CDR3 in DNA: TGTGCCAGCATTAGGACGGGATTGAACACTGAAGCTTTCTTT.

The chain's CDR3 is CASSTTSGRAKGNEQFF. CDR3 nucleotides: TGTGCCAGCAGCACGACTAGCGGGAGGGCGAAGGGCAATGAGCAGTTCTTC. V usage is TRBV5-4 and J usage is TRBJ2-1; 14 nucleotides align to TRBD2. The CDR3 is 17 amino acids. The V segment lost 4 bases and the J segment 6 bases; nucleotides outside the gene matches: 9. The germline CDR1 and CDR2 sequences are SGHNT and YYREEE (reference sequence). Full variable domain (missing parts from reference TRBV5-4 and TRBJ2-1): ETGVTQSPTHLIKTRGQQVTLRCSSQSGHNTVSWYQQALGQGPQFIFQYYREEENGRGNFPPRFSGLQFPNYSSELNVNALELDDSALYLCASSTTSGRAKGNEQFFGPGTRLTVL.

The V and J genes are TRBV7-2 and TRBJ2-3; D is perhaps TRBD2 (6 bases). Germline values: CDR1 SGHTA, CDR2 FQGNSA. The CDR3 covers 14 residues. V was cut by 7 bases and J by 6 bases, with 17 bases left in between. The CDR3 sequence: CASTSPPGGDTQYF. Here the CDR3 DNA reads TGTGCCAGCACCTCTCCCCCCGGAGGGGATACGCAGTATTTT.

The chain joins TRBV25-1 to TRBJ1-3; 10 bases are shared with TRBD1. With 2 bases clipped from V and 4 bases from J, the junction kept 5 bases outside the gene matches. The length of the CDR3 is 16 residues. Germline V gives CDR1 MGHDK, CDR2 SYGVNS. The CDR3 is CASSEDRGLRGNTIYF. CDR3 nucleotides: TGTGCCAGCAGTGAAGACAGGGGGCTAAGGGGAAACACCATATATTTT.

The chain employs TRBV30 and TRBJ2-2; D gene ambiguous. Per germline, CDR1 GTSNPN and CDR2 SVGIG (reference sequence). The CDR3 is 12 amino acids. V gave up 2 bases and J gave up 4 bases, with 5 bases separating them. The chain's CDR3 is CAWSSATGELFF. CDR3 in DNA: TGTGCCTGGAGTAGCGCCACCGGGGAGCTGTTTTTT.

The CDR3 protein is CASSKPPGLAGPLYEQYF. The CDR3 DNA reads as TGTGCCAGCAGTAAACCCCCGGGACTAGCGGGACCCCTCTACGAGCAGTACTTC. V usage is TRBV6-2 or TRBV6-3 and J usage is TRBJ2-7, with 13 nucleotides matching TRBD2. Germline-derived CDR1 and CDR2 are MNHEY and SVGEGT. J lost 3 bases, V lost 5 bases, and 13 bases had no gene match. The CDR3 consists of 18 residues.

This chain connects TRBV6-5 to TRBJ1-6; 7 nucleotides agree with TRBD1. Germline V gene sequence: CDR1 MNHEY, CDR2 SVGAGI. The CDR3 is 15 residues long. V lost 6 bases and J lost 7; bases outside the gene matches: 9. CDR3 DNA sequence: TGTGCCAGCAGATTAACAGGGGTCGACAATTCACCCCTCCACTTT. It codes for CASRLTGVDNSPLHF.

CDR3: CASSKLAGDSYNEQFF. The CDR3 DNA is TGCGCCAGCAGCAAACTAGCGGGGGACTCCTACAATGAGCAGTTCTTC. The chain is built from TRBV5-1 and TRBJ2-1; TRBD2 agrees at 11 bases. From germline, CDR1 is SGHRS and CDR2 YFSETQ. Trimming took 4 bases from V and 0 from J; bases not matched to a gene: 3. The length of the CDR3 is 16 residues.

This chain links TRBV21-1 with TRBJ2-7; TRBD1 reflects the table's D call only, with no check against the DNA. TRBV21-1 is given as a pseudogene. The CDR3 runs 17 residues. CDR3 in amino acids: CASSKALRDRGSYEQYF. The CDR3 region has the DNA TGTGCCAGCAGCAAAGCCCTCCGGGACAGGGGCTCCTACGAGCAGTACTTC.

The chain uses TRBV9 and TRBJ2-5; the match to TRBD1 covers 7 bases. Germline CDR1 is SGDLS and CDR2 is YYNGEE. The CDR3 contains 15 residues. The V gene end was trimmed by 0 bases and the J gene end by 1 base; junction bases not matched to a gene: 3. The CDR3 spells CASSVAGQVQETQYF. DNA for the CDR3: TGTGCCAGCAGCGTAGCAGGACAGGTCCAAGAGACCCAGTACTTC. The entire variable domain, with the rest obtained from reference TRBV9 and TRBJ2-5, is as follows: DSGVTQTPKHLITATGQRVTLRCSPRSGDLSVYWYQQSLDQGLQFLIQYYNGEERAKGNILERFSAQQFPDLHSELNLSSLELGDSALYFCASSVAGQVQETQYFGPGTRLLVL.